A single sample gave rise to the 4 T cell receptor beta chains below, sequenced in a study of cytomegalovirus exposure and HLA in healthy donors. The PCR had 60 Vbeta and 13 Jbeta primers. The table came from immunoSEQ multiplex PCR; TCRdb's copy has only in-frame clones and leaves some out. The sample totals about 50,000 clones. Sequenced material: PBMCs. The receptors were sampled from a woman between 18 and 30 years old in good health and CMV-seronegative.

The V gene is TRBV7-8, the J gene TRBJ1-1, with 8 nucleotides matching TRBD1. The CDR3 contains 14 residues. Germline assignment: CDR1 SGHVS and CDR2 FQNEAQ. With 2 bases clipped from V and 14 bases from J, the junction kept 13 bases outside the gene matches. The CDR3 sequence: CASSLSDRGLKGFF. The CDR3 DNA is TGTGCCAGCAGCTTATCCGACAGGGGACTTAAGGGGTTCTTT.

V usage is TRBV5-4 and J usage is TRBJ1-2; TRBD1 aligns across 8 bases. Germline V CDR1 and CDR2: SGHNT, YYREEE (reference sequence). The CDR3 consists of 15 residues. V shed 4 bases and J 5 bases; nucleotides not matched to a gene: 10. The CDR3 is CASSLPGQEIYGYTF. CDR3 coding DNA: TGTGCCAGCAGCCTGCCGGGACAGGAGATATATGGCTACACCTTC.

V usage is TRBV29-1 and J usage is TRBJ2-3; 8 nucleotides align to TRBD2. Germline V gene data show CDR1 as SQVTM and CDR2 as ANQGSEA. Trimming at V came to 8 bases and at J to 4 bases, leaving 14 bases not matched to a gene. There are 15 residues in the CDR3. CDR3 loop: CSTDSSSGPSDTQYF. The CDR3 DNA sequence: TGCAGCACCGACTCCTCTAGCGGGCCCTCAGATACGCAGTATTTT.

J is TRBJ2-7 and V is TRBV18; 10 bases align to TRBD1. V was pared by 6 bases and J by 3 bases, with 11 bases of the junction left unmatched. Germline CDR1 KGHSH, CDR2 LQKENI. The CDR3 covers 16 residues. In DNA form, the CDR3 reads TGTGCCAGCTCGCCGTCCGGGACAGGGGTTTTCTACGAGCAGTACTTC. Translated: CASSPSGTGVFYEQYF.